This T cell receptor beta chain was found in a study of cytomegalovirus exposure and HLA in healthy donors. With 60 Vbeta and 13 Jbeta primers, the PCR was carried out. Clones were read by immunoSEQ multiplex PCR, and TCRdb kept only the in-frame ones, dropping some. This sample has around 140,000 clones, with approximately 87% found just once. About this clone itself: Its antigen is unidentified.

Samples came from healthy bone marrow donors. Overall study findings and caveats: TCR beta V- and J-gene trimming, according to a later analysis, was linked to a missense DCLRE1C variant. As a later analysis revealed, most CMV-associated TCR beta chains appeared HLA-restricted.

What was sequenced was PBMCs. The receptor comes from a man aged 40-49 years in good health and CMV-seronegative.

CDR3 residues: CASSLDASSYNEQFF. The DNA of the CDR3 is TGCGCCAGCAGCTTGGACGCGAGCTCCTACAATGAGCAGTTCTTC. The V gene is TRBV5-1, the J gene TRBJ2-1; D remains unclear. There are 15 residues in the CDR3. CDR1 SGHRS and CDR2 YFSETQ come from the germline V gene. V was pared by 0 bases and J by 0 bases, with 7 bases between.